This T cell receptor (beta chain) comes out of a study of blood T cell repertoires in COVID-19. Study-level background: Samples representing acute and convalescent COVID-19 were sourced from the United States, Italy and Spain.

Per the study methods: Amplification from reference gene primers served as the basis for estimated nucleated cell counts. The protocol was immunoSEQ multiplex PCR, while the TCRdb copy is restricted to in-frame clones and leaves out a portion. From that table come the V and J calls and clone size; the DNA was used to work out D and trimming. The sample holds under 250,000 clones, about 85% seen once. The germline V gene encodes CDR1 MNHEY and CDR2 SVGEGT. CDR3 length: 19 amino acids. The V segment lost 4 bases and the J segment 0 bases; nucleotides outside the gene matches: 16. This sequence joins TRBV6-2 or TRBV6-3 and TRBJ1-2; 8 nucleotides align to TRBD1. Input material: peripheral blood. This TCR derives from an older woman who had recovered from COVID-19. The CDR3 sequence: CASSSLYKWGQDPNYGYTF. CDR3 nucleotide sequence: TGTGCCAGCAGTTCCTTATACAAATGGGGACAGGACCCTAACTATGGCTACACCTTC.